This TCR beta chain stems from a study of blood T cell repertoires in COVID-19. CDR3 size: 15 residues. Looked up from germline, CDR1 is MNHEY and CDR2 is SMNVEV (reference sequence). V was trimmed by 5 bases and J by 2 bases, leaving 15 bases between them. Enrolled through a virtual design, the participants were between about 18 and 100 years of age and came from some 26 US areas. Authors' data handling: Estimation of nucleated cell counts was performed using reference gene primer amplification. Sequencing was performed with immunoSEQ multiplex PCR; in TCRdb, only in-frame clones are kept and a portion is missing. That table gives V, J and clone size, and the DNA gave D and trimming. The sample holds hundreds of thousands of clones, approximately 80% seen once.

The sequence was obtained from a man under 40 with acute COVID-19. The rearrangement uses TRBV27 and TRBJ1-2; D possibly corresponds to TRBD1 (5 bases). Material for sequencing was PBMCs or T cells enriched from blood (not recorded which). The CDR3 protein is CASSPRGAGNYGYTF. The CDR3 bases are TGTGCCAGCAGTCCTCGCGGGGCAGGGAACTATGGCTACACCTTC.